In its sample, the clone carrying this T cell receptor (beta chain) was seen many times. Its matching antigen is unknown. In germline, CDR1 is SGHTA, CDR2 FQGNSA. The CDR3 extends over 16 amino acids. The trim removed 4 bases at V and 6 bases at J, leaving 9 bases unmatched. The data belong to a study of early T cells in non-severe SARS-CoV-2 infection. One entry per CDR3 protein, called by TCRdb with MiXCR from the 5' RACE reads. The sample holds more than 55,000 distinct CDR3 sequences, more than 3.5% seen once. Study-level results: VDJdb-based matching was biased toward anti-spike CD8 responses and missed private and CD4 specificities.

This material consisted of whole blood, taken at baseline. The chain recombines TRBV7-2 with TRBJ1-3, with 10 bases lining up with TRBD1. This clonotype was obtained from an adult who was a healthcare worker with PCR-confirmed SARS-CoV-2 infection or an uninfected control (not recorded which). The donor label of this sample is uncertain. This CDR3 reads CASSSRTGGWENTIYF. The CDR3 nucleotides read TGTGCCAGCAGCTCCCGGACAGGGGGTTGGGAAAACACCATATATTTT.